This TCR beta chain came from a study of blood T cells in healthy people across ages. Germline CDR1 SGHVS, CDR2 FQNEAQ. V shed 3 bases, J shed 8 bases, and the junction held 3 bases outside the gene matches. The length of the CDR3 is 15 residues. Study findings and constraints: Per million T cells, TCR beta diversity dropped roughly linearly as age increased. Unsorted PBMC input precluded a conclusive naive versus antigen-experienced comparison.

This clonotype was counted once. The target antigen is unknown. The use of a sample-barcoded 5' primer and a J-beta primer mix characterized a second PCR of roughly 6 to 11 cycles. A single record per CDR3 protein comes from TCRdb applying MiXCR to the 5' RACE reads. The repertoire includes about 970,000 distinct CDR3 sequences, roughly half of them detected once, and roughly 23% sits in the top ten. The sequence was obtained from a woman in her sixties or seventies in good health. The gene calls are TRBV7-8 and TRBJ2-1; 14 bases agree with TRBD2. The material sequenced was blood. CDR3 protein: CASSFGTSGSHEQFF. CDR3 DNA: TGTGCCAGCAGCTTCGGGACTAGCGGGAGCCATGAGCAGTTCTTC.